This T cell receptor (beta chain) derives from a study of PD-1 blockade in mismatch repair-deficient tumors. The protocol was immunoSEQ multiplex PCR, while the TCRdb copy is restricted to in-frame clones and leaves out a portion. The sample includes around 23,000 clones, approximately 83% of them seen just once. Germline CDR1 and CDR2: SGHDN and FVKESK. CDR3 length equals 15 residues. The ends were cut back, 0 bases at V and 7 bases at J, with 16 bases in the middle. Sequences were derived from peripheral blood, sampled 12 weeks after starting pembrolizumab. The chain couples TRBV14 to TRBJ2-7; maybe TRBD1 (6 bases). The clonotype originates from an adult with mismatch repair-deficient cancer. CDR3 coding DNA: TGTGCCAGCAGCCAAGAGGGCAGGGGATCGCGGGAGCAGTACTTC. Translating it yields CASSQEGRGSREQYF.